Shown below are 4 T cell receptor beta chains from a single sample sequenced in a study of monozygotic twins with inflammatory bowel disease. After re-calling the 5' RACE reads, TCRdb lists one entry per CDR3 protein, DNA absent. Its table records approximately 330,000 distinct CDR3 sequences. What was sequenced was blood. The origin of the receptors is a human donor with ulcerative colitis or Crohn's disease, or a healthy co-twin of an affected twin (not recorded which).

The chain carries TRBV20-1 and TRBJ2-1; with no DNA, the TCRdb D assignment of TRBD1 cannot be verified. Germline values: CDR1 DFQATT, CDR2 SNEGSKA (reference sequence). The CDR3 sequence is 14 residues long. CDR3 sequence: CSARQGPGYNEQFF.

The chain joins TRBV3-1 to TRBJ2-2; the D call from TCRdb, TRBD2, cannot be confirmed without DNA. The CDR3 extends over 17 amino acids. The germline V gene has CDR1 LGHDT and CDR2 YNNKEL (reference sequence). CDR3: CASSQRSGTRLSGELFF.

The rearrangement links TRBV11-2 to TRBJ2-5. Germline V gene lookup returns CDR1 SGHAT and CDR2 FQNNGV. The CDR3 totals 11 residues. CDR3 amino acids: CASSLGEHQYF.

This chain joins TRBV5-1 and TRBJ2-1. This CDR3 spans 13 amino acids. Germline CDR1 and CDR2: SGHRS and YFSETQ. The CDR3 sequence is CASSLGQRNEQFF.